This T cell receptor beta chain originates from a study of memory CD4+ T cells and cytomegalovirus serostatus. Study-level background: Donors were healthy Belgian adults, some 10 CMV seropositive and 20 to 25 seronegative.

Single viable CD3+CD4+CD8-CD45RO+ cells were sorted as the memory CD4+ T cells. Total CD4+ T cells were enriched by CD4 positive selection. The ends were cut back, 1 base at V and 7 bases at J, with 22 bases in the middle. The CDR3 is 18 residues long. Germline-derived CDR1 and CDR2 are MGHRA and YSYEKL. In the case of this clone: Its cognate antigen is unknown.

Sequenced by immunoSEQ multiplex PCR; TCRdb stores in-frame clones only, minus some. The table lists about 62,000 clones, about 76% of them singletons. The study, taken as a whole, reports: Each of 65 to 70 CMV-associated TCRbeta sequences occurred in one to five individuals. The CMV-associated TCR signature appears largely within the CD4+ memory repertoire.

Sequenced: memory CD4+ T cells from blood. The rearrangement uses TRBV4-1 and TRBJ1-4, with D tentatively TRBD1 (6 bases). The source is an adult in good health and CMV-seropositive. CDR3 sequence: CASSQGGRGGVWGEKLFF. CDR3 nucleotide sequence: TGCGCCAGCAGCCAAGGGGGCAGGGGAGGTGTGTGGGGTGAAAAACTGTTTTTT.